The present TCR beta chain was sequenced within a study of cytomegalovirus exposure and HLA in healthy donors. General observations from the study: Later analysis revealed greater clonal expansion in HLA-associated TCR beta chains than in equally common others. The classifier, whose performance was assessed in both the original and validation cohorts, reportedly diagnosed cytomegalovirus status with high specificity and sensitivity. TCR beta V- and J-gene trimming was later associated with a missense DCLRE1C variant.

Concerning this clone itself: The antigen remains unidentified.

Primers for the PCR totalled 60 Vbeta and 13 Jbeta. Only in-frame clones appear in the TCRdb table, and some are missing; sequencing was by immunoSEQ multiplex PCR. Of 140,000 to 150,000 clones listed, roughly 77% are singletons. V lost 3 bases and J lost 11, with 14 bases in between. The germline V gene encodes CDR1 LNHDA and CDR2 SQIVND (reference sequence). This CDR3 is built from 13 residues. V usage is TRBV19 and J usage is TRBJ2-1; D perhaps matches TRBD2 (5 bases). Sequencing used PBMCs. This sequence originates from a male donor in good health and CMV-seronegative. The CDR3 reads CASSIGTEGKQFF. Written as DNA, the CDR3 is TGTGCCAGTAGTATTGGTACCGAGGGTAAGCAGTTCTTC.